This passage covers 18 T cell receptor beta chains from one sample sequenced in a study of T cells expressing NK-cell markers. After re-calling the 5' RACE reads, TCRdb lists one entry per CDR3 protein, DNA absent. The sample has about 410,000 distinct CDR3 sequences. The sequenced sample was blood T cells: a sorted CD56 or NKG2C T cell subset, CD4+ or CD8+ T cells, or bulk PBMC T cells (not recorded which). These receptors all come from a woman in her forties or fifties in good health.

V usage is TRBV5-1 and J usage is TRBJ2-3; absent DNA, TCRdb's TRBD2 call cannot be checked. This CDR3 region has 16 residues. Germline loops: CDR1 SGHRS, CDR2 YFSETQ. CDR3 in amino acids: CASSLGASGSTDTQYF.

The rearrangement joins TRBV5-1 to TRBJ2-7. Germline values: CDR1 SGHRS, CDR2 YFSETQ. The CDR3 consists of 16 residues. The chain's CDR3 is CASSSFDERSSYEQYF.

The rearrangement joins TRBV12-5 to TRBJ2-1; TCRdb reports TRBD1, a call that lacks DNA to check it against. CDR1 and CDR2 (germline): LGHNT, FRNRAP. This CDR3 has 13 residues. CDR3: CASGSSGGNEQFF. The variable domain in full, completed from reference TRBV12-5 and TRBJ2-1, reads DARVTQTPRHKVTEMGQEVTMRCQPILGHNTVFWYRQTMMQGLELLAYFRNRAPLDDSGMPKDRFSAEMPDATLATLKIQPSEPRDSAVYFCASGSSGGNEQFFGPGTRLTVL.

V is TRBV5-6 and J is TRBJ2-5; the D call from TCRdb, TRBD2, cannot be confirmed without DNA. The germline gives CDR1 SGHDT, CDR2 YYEEEE. The CDR3 totals 16 residues. CDR3 residues: CASSQGLAGGQETQYF.

The chain employs TRBV7-9 and TRBJ2-1; TCRdb's D call of TRBD1 is untestable without DNA. This CDR3 is 15 amino acids long. Germline values: CDR1 SEHNR, CDR2 FQNEAQ (reference sequence). The CDR3 here is CASSEEKGAYNEQFF.

The chain carries TRBV19 and TRBJ1-1; TCRdb reports TRBD1, a call that lacks DNA to check it against. CDR3 size: 15 residues. Germline lookup yields CDR1 LNHDA and CDR2 SQIVND (reference sequence). This CDR3 is CASSSSQGWTTEAFF.

The V gene is TRBV12-3 or TRBV12-4, the J gene TRBJ2-5; as DNA is missing, the TRBD1 call by TCRdb cannot be tested. The CDR3 contains 14 residues. CDR3 protein: CASSPRTVWETQYF.

The J gene is TRBJ2-1, the V gene TRBV5-1. Germline CDR1 and CDR2: SGHRS and YFSETQ. The CDR3 contains 15 residues. CDR3 loop: CASRRLGGSSNEQFF.

The J gene is TRBJ2-1, the V gene TRBV5-1. The germline V gene has CDR1 SGHRS and CDR2 YFSETQ. This CDR3 is built from 14 residues. The CDR3 loop reads CASSFSRIHNEQFF. Full variable domain (outside the CDR3, taken from reference TRBV5-1 and TRBJ2-1): KAGVTQTPRYLIKTRGQQVTLSCSPISGHRSVSWYQQTPGQGLQFLFEYFSETQRNKGNFPGRFSGRQFSNSRSEMNVSTLELGDSALYLCASSFSRIHNEQFFGPGTRLTVL.

The chain combines TRBV2 with TRBJ2-7; TCRdb designates TRBD1, a call that cannot be tested without DNA. The germline V gene has CDR1 SNHLY and CDR2 FYNNEI. This CDR3 has 15 residues. CDR3 in amino acids: CASSPPGQGTHEQYF.

This chain uses TRBV11-2 with TRBJ2-5; lacking DNA, the TRBD2 call made by TCRdb goes unchecked. Germline values: CDR1 SGHAT, CDR2 FQNNGV. CDR3 size: 17 residues. CDR3: CASSPGGGLATEETQYF.

The chain is built from TRBV7-8 and TRBJ2-1. The CDR3 is made up of 15 amino acids. The germline CDR1 and CDR2 sequences are SGHVS and FQNEAQ. This CDR3 is CASSLERFSYNEQFF.

V is TRBV11-3 and J is TRBJ2-7; TCRdb selects TRBD1, and the lack of DNA leaves this call unchecked. The CDR3 runs 14 residues. The V gene's germline CDR1 is SGHNT and CDR2 YENEEA. This CDR3 reads CASSLNAGGYEQYF. Drawing the rest from reference TRBV11-3 and TRBJ2-7, the complete variable domain is EAGVVQSPRYKIIEKKQPVAFWCNPISGHNTLYWYLQNLGQGPELLIRYENEEAVDDSQLPKDRFSAERLKGVDSTLKIQPAELGDSAVYLCASSLNAGGYEQYFGPGTRLTVT.

The chain couples TRBV11-2 to TRBJ2-1. Germline lookup yields CDR1 SGHAT and CDR2 FQNNGV. CDR3 length: 15 amino acids. This CDR3 reads CASSPEGGPTYEQFF.

The chain uses TRBV5-1 and TRBJ2-1; checking the TCRdb D call of TRBD1 is not possible without DNA. This CDR3 spans 17 amino acids. The germline V gene encodes CDR1 SGHRS and CDR2 YFSETQ. Here the CDR3 reads CASSLGSLGTGSHEQFF.

This rearrangement joins TRBV20-1 to TRBJ1-3. The CDR3 is 13 amino acids. CDR1 and CDR2 (germline): DFQATT, SNEGSKA (reference sequence). This CDR3 is CSARMEGRNTIYF.

The chain employs TRBV11-2 and TRBJ2-3; checking the TCRdb D call of TRBD1 is not possible without DNA. Germline CDR1 is SGHAT and CDR2 is FQNNGV. The CDR3 is made up of 14 amino acids. The CDR3 spells CASSRDRYTDTQYF.

V and J are TRBV27 and TRBJ2-1; the D call from TCRdb, TRBD2, cannot be confirmed without DNA. Germline lookup yields CDR1 MNHEY and CDR2 SMNVEV (reference sequence). The CDR3 runs 15 residues. The CDR3 reads CASSTVASKTNEQFF.